The 27 T cell receptor beta chains below were found in one sample sequenced in a study of cytomegalovirus exposure and HLA in healthy donors. The PCR had 60 Vbeta and 13 Jbeta primers. The protocol was immunoSEQ multiplex PCR, while the TCRdb copy is restricted to in-frame clones and leaves out a portion. The top ten clones hold approximately 2% of a sample with 170,000 or so clones, 70% to 90% of them seen once. Sequencing used PBMCs. These receptors were collected from a woman aged 18 to 35 in good health and CMV-seronegative.

The chain uses TRBV28 and TRBJ1-3; D may be TRBD1 (6 bases). CDR3 length: 16 residues. Germline lookup yields CDR1 MDHEN and CDR2 SYDVKM. V was clipped by 6 bases and J by 4 bases, with 19 bases between them. The chain's CDR3 is CASSRGGWGKGNTIYF. The CDR3 DNA follows: TGTGCCAGCAGCCGAGGGGGATGGGGTAAAGGAAACACCATATATTTT.

This chain connects TRBV9 to TRBJ1-5, with TRBD1 matching over 9 bases. Germline trimming cut 4 bases from V and 10 bases from J; bases unmatched to any gene: 9. The CDR3 spans 14 residues. Germline assignment: CDR1 SGDLS and CDR2 YYNGEE. CDR3 sequence: CASSLRDRDSPQHF. The CDR3 DNA sequence: TGTGCCAGCAGCTTGCGGGACAGGGATTCACCCCAGCATTTT.

The chain employs TRBV12-5 and TRBJ2-5, with 11 positions matching TRBD2. There are 17 residues in the CDR3. After removal of 6 bases from V and 1 base from J, the junction contained 10 bases not matched to a gene. Germline loops: CDR1 LGHNT, CDR2 FRNRAP. The CDR3 region is CASGGLAGYRFQETQYF. The CDR3 DNA reads as TGTGCTAGTGGCGGACTAGCGGGCTACCGTTTCCAAGAGACCCAGTACTTC.

The rearrangement links TRBV6-5 to TRBJ2-5; perhaps TRBD2 as D (5 bases). The V end was cut by 2 bases, the J end by 1 base, with 5 bases between. This CDR3 has 13 amino acids. Germline V CDR1 and CDR2: MNHEY, SVGAGI. The CDR3 loop reads CASSYGSQETQYF. The CDR3 DNA is TGTGCCAGCAGTTACGGGAGCCAAGAGACCCAGTACTTC.

The chain uses TRBV19 and TRBJ1-2; maybe TRBD1 (6 bases). Between the trimmed V and J ends, which lost 6 bases and 4 bases, there was a span of 15 bases. Germline assignment: CDR1 LNHDA and CDR2 SQIVND (reference sequence). This CDR3 has 14 residues. The CDR3 nucleotides are TGTGCCAGTAGGACGACAGGCCTTTTCTATGGCTACACCTTC. Its protein product is CASRTTGLFYGYTF.

The rearrangement uses TRBV15 and TRBJ2-1; a possible D gene is TRBD2 (6 bases). Germline CDR1 is LNHNV and CDR2 is YYDKDF (reference sequence). The CDR3 extends over 16 amino acids. Trimming shortened V by 0 bases and J by 6 bases, and 15 bases separated the two germline ends. The DNA for the CDR3 is TGTGCCACCAGCAGAGAGCGGGGCGGGGTGGTCAATGAGCAGTTCTTC. Protein sequence: CATSRERGGVVNEQFF.

The CDR3 DNA follows: TGTGCCAGCTCACAGGGGGGTAATGAAAAACTGTTTTTT. This encodes CASSQGGNEKLFF. This chain uses TRBV28 with TRBJ1-4; TRBD1 aligns across 8 bases. The germline gives CDR1 MDHEN, CDR2 SYDVKM. After removal of 8 bases from V and 4 bases from J, the junction contained 3 bases not matched to a gene. This CDR3 contains 13 residues.

The chain uses TRBV6-1 and TRBJ1-5; perhaps TRBD1 as D (5 bases). Trimming left V 6 bases short and J 1 base short, with 7 bases between. The CDR3 sequence is 13 residues long. The germline gives CDR1 MNHNS, CDR2 SASEGT. DNA of the CDR3: TGTGCCAGCAGGACAGCGAGCAATCAGCCCCAGCATTTT. Its protein is CASRTASNQPQHF.

The genes are TRBV28 and TRBJ1-5, with D tentatively TRBD1 (6 bases). Deletions cut 5 bases from V and 0 bases from J, with 11 bases between. CDR3 length equals 15 residues. Germline V gene data show CDR1 as MDHEN and CDR2 as SYDVKM. The CDR3 sequence is CASSLNRDSNQPQHF. CDR3 nucleotides: TGTGCCAGCAGTCTAAACAGGGATAGCAATCAGCCCCAGCATTTT.

The chain combines TRBV2 with TRBJ1-5; D possibly corresponds to TRBD1 (5 bases). Trimming shortened V by 4 bases and J by 6 bases, and 16 bases separated the two germline ends. The CDR3 has 15 amino acids. Germline assignment: CDR1 SNHLY and CDR2 FYNNEI. CDR3 nucleotide sequence: TGTGCCAGCAGTGGGGTGGGGGGGAAGGGTCAGCCCCAGCATTTT. Its translation: CASSGVGGKGQPQHF.

This sequence joins TRBV5-4 and TRBJ2-1; 10 bases align to TRBD1. Germline CDR1 is SGHNT and CDR2 is YYREEE (reference sequence). Trimming removed 2 bases from V and 9 bases from J; junction bases left unmatched: 11. The CDR3 runs 16 residues. As DNA, the CDR3 is TGTGCCAGCAGCTTAGATAGGACAGGGGGATTGGGTGAGCAGTTCTTC. It encodes CASSLDRTGGLGEQFF.

V usage is TRBV2 and J usage is TRBJ1-1; TRBD1 agrees at 7 bases. CDR1 SNHLY and CDR2 FYNNEI come from the germline V gene. The ends lost 6 bases at V and 5 bases at J; junction bases unmatched: 15. The CDR3 runs 16 residues. CDR3: CASRGRRQGRTTEAFF. The DNA for the CDR3 is TGTGCCAGCAGGGGTAGAAGACAGGGACGAACGACTGAAGCTTTCTTT.

This clone was counted once. It is unclear where the CDR3 begins or ends on the DNA, so no DNA is shown, and the CDR3 is as TCRdb lists it. The chain carries TRBV27 and TRBJ1-5; TRBD1 is the table's D call, not checked against the DNA. The CDR3 is made up of 15 amino acids, end residues included. The germline CDR1 and CDR2 sequences are MNHEY and SMNVEV (reference sequence). The CDR3 is CASSSSTGVDQPQHF.

The chain joins TRBV6-5 to TRBJ2-7; 10 nucleotides align to TRBD1. This CDR3 spans 15 amino acids. V shed 4 bases, J shed 5 bases, and the junction held 8 bases outside the gene matches. Germline CDR1 reads MNHEY; CDR2 reads SVGAGI. CDR3 nucleotides: TGTGCCAGCAGTTCCCCGGGACAGGGGACCCACGAGCAGTACTTC. Translated: CASSSPGQGTHEQYF.

The chain recombines TRBV7-9 with TRBJ2-5, with TRBD1 identical over 8 bases. This CDR3 comprises 17 residues. Germline values: CDR1 SEHNR, CDR2 FQNEAQ (reference sequence). V was clipped by 5 bases and J by 1 base; unmatched bases: 12. This CDR3 is CASSPLRTGWAQETQYF. CDR3 in DNA: TGTGCCAGCAGCCCACTGAGGACAGGGTGGGCCCAAGAGACCCAGTACTTC.

Here the CDR3 DNA reads TGTGCCAGCTCACCCGAGGGGGCAGTTTTAGATACGCAGTATTTT. This gives the protein CASSPEGAVLDTQYF. The V call is TRBV18, the J call TRBJ2-3; 7 positions match TRBD1. The CDR3 is 15 residues long. The V and J ends lost 3 bases and 5 bases, in that order; junction bases with no gene match: 8. Germline V gives CDR1 KGHSH, CDR2 LQKENI. Based on the CDR3 plus reference TRBV18 and TRBJ2-3, the full variable domain is NAGVMQNPRHLVRRRGQEARLRCSPMKGHSHVYWYRQLPEEGLKFMVYLQKENIIDESGMPKERFSAEFPKEGPSILRIQQVVRGDSAAYFCASSPEGAVLDTQYFGPGTRLTVL.

The chain has TRBV27 and TRBJ2-2; no definite D call. V was pared by 6 bases and J by 2 bases, with 7 bases between. The length of the CDR3 is 13 residues. Germline assignment: CDR1 MNHEY and CDR2 SMNVEV (reference sequence). Here the CDR3 reads CASRLLNTGELFF. The DNA of the CDR3 is TGTGCCAGCAGGCTACTTAACACCGGGGAGCTGTTTTTT.

About this clone itself: Relative to the germline gene, one junction end is altered; a read error may explain this. The chain uses TRBV29-1 and TRBJ2-5, with TRBD1 identical over 7 bases. Looked up from germline, CDR1 is SQVTM and CDR2 is ANQGSEA. The CDR3 contains 12 residues. This CDR3 reads CSVEAGGETQYF. In nucleotides, the CDR3 is TGCAGCGTCGAAGCAGGGGGAGAGACCCAGTACTTC. The full variable domain, completed using reference TRBV29-1 and TRBJ2-5, is SAVISQKPSRDICQRGTSLTIQCQVDSQVTMMFWYRQQPGQSLTLIATANQGSEATYESGFVIDKFPISRPNLTFSTLTVSNMSPEDSSIYLCSVEAGGETQYFGPGTRLLVL.

V usage is TRBV4-1 and J usage is TRBJ1-2, with no clear D. With 1 base removed from V and 2 bases from J, the gap between germline ends came to 17 bases. The CDR3 contains 17 residues. Germline CDR1 reads MGHRA; CDR2 reads YSYEKL. For the CDR3, the DNA is TGCGCCAGCAGCCAAGCCTGGGAGGAGGGTTTCAACTATGGCTACACCTTC. As protein: CASSQAWEEGFNYGYTF.

The genes are TRBV5-1 and TRBJ1-3; possible D gene TRBD1, 5 bases. Between the trimmed V and J ends, which lost 0 bases and 1 base, there was a span of 11 bases. Germline assignment: CDR1 SGHRS and CDR2 YFSETQ. The CDR3 is 16 amino acids. CDR3 region: CASSLVQASSGNTIYF. The CDR3, as DNA: TGCGCCAGCAGCTTGGTACAGGCGAGTTCTGGAAACACCATATATTTT.

The chain employs TRBV7-9 and TRBJ1-1; D is possibly TRBD1 (5 bases). Deletions cut 1 base from V and 11 bases from J, with 11 bases between. There are 12 residues in the CDR3. Germline loops: CDR1 SEHNR, CDR2 FQNEAQ (reference sequence). CDR3 bases: TGTGCCAGCAGCTTAGTCCAGGGAGGGGCTTTCTTT. Encoded protein: CASSLVQGGAFF.

This chain joins TRBV28 and TRBJ2-3, with TRBD1 as a possible D gene (6 bases). This CDR3 region has 13 residues. The germline V gene has CDR1 MDHEN and CDR2 SYDVKM. Trimming pared 3 bases from V and 6 bases from J, leaving 10 bases between. The CDR3 sequence: CASSFPGADTQYF. The CDR3 coding sequence is TGTGCCAGCAGTTTTCCAGGGGCGGATACGCAGTATTTT.

The chain has TRBV7-2 and TRBJ2-2, with 8 bases identical to TRBD2. V dropped 8 bases and J dropped 5; count of bases not matched to a gene: 7. Germline V gene sequence: CDR1 SGHTA, CDR2 FQGNSA. This CDR3 has 14 residues. The CDR3 region is CASRGSGTTGELFF. CDR3 in DNA: TGTGCCAGCCGTGGTAGCGGGACTACCGGGGAGCTGTTTTTT.

The chain employs TRBV14 and TRBJ2-7; the D gene is possibly TRBD1 (6 bases). The V gene's germline CDR1 is SGHDN and CDR2 FVKESK. This CDR3 has 14 amino acids. The germline V and J ends were trimmed by 5 bases and 2 bases, with 13 bases remaining between them. CDR3 loop: CASSSFRGTYEQYF. As DNA, the CDR3 is TGTGCCAGCAGCTCGTTTAGGGGGACCTACGAGCAGTACTTC.

This chain links TRBV5-1 with TRBJ1-3; 9 nucleotides line up with TRBD1. Germline assignment: CDR1 SGHRS and CDR2 YFSETQ. This CDR3 has 16 residues. The ends lost 4 bases at V and 4 bases at J; junction bases unmatched: 9. In nucleotides, the CDR3 is TGCGCCAGCAGCCCGAGGGGACAGGGAGGCGGAAACACCATATATTTT. Its translation is CASSPRGQGGGNTIYF.

The chain carries TRBV27 and TRBJ1-4; 10 bases agree with TRBD1. With V trimmed by 3 bases and J by 0 bases, 4 bases remained unmatched. This CDR3 is built from 17 residues. The germline CDR1 and CDR2 sequences are MNHEY and SMNVEV (reference sequence). The CDR3 DNA is TGTGCCAGCAGTTTCGAAGGACAGGGGGCAACTAATGAAAAACTGTTTTTT. Translated, it gives CASSFEGQGATNEKLFF.

This clone showed up just once. The V call is TRBV5-1, the J call TRBJ1-1; no clear D gene. Germline CDR1 is SGHRS and CDR2 is YFSETQ. The ends were cut back, 5 bases at V and 4 bases at J, with 21 bases in the middle. The CDR3 has 16 residues. CDR3 in amino acids: CASSSRTGFSGTEAFF. The CDR3 DNA reads TGCGCCAGCAGTTCTCGTACGGGGTTCTCGGGCACTGAAGCTTTCTTT.